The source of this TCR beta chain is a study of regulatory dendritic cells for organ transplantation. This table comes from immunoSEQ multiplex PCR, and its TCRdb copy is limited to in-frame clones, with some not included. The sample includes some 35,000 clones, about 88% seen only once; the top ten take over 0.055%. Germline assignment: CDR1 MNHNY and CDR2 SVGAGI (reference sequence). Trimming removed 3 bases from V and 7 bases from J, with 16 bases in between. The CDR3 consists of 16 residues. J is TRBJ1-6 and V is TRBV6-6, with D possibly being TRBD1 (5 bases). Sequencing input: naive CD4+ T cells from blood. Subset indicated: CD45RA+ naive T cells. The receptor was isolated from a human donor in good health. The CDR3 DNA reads TGTGCCAGCAGTTATTCCCTGTATGGGGACAATTCACCCCTCCACTTT. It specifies CASSYSLYGDNSPLHF.